This T cell receptor (beta chain) originates from a study of blood T cell repertoires in COVID-19. In the study overall: Acute-phase and convalescent COVID-19 samples originated in the United States, Italy and Spain. The analysed material was cDNA or gDNA that came from T cells, B-cell-depleted T cells, or PBMCs.

CDR1 SNHLY and CDR2 FYNNEI come from the germline V gene. With V trimmed by 2 bases and J by 0 bases, 9 bases remained unmatched. This CDR3 spans 18 amino acids. Authors' processing steps: Estimation of nucleated cell counts was performed using reference gene primer amplification. The table came from immunoSEQ multiplex PCR; TCRdb's copy has only in-frame clones and leaves some out. V and J calls and clone size follow that table, whereas D and trimming were derived from the DNA. Found here are 250,000 to 300,000 clones, nearly 90% of them singletons; the top ten hold 4.6%. Material for sequencing was peripheral blood. The sequence derives from a middle-aged woman who had recovered from COVID-19. The rearrangement links TRBV2 to TRBJ2-3; 9 bases line up with TRBD1. As DNA, the CDR3 is TGTGCCAGCAGTGAACCGGGACAGGGATTTCTTAGCACAGATACGCAGTATTTT. Its translation: CASSEPGQGFLSTDTQYF.